The 5 T cell receptor beta chains below all came from one sample that was sequenced in a study of T cell responses to AZD1222 COVID-19 vaccine. Assay: immunoSEQ multiplex PCR; the TCRdb copy retains only in-frame clones and omits some. Among roughly 180,000 clones listed, 94% were seen once. Material: peripheral blood, obtained on day 0 of AZD1222 vaccination. Receptors were obtained from an adult in good health.

The J gene is TRBJ1-2, the V gene TRBV10-3; 9 bases agree with TRBD1. Trimming took 11 bases from V and 2 from J; bases not matched to a gene: 6. Germline values: CDR1 ENHRY, CDR2 SYGVKD. CDR3 length: 13 residues. The chain's CDR3 is CAVSDRGNYGYTF. Here the CDR3 DNA reads TGTGCCGTTTCGGACAGGGGCAACTATGGCTACACCTTC.

The J gene is TRBJ1-6, the V gene TRBV30, with D maybe TRBD1 (5 bases). Germline values: CDR1 GTSNPN, CDR2 SVGIG (reference sequence). V gave up 0 bases and J gave up 7 bases, with 13 bases separating them. The CDR3 totals 15 residues. CDR3 loop: CAWSVLGRGNSPLHF. CDR3 in DNA: TGTGCCTGGAGTGTACTGGGTAGGGGAAATTCACCCCTCCACTTT.

The V call is TRBV9, the J call TRBJ1-2, with unresolved D. Germline CDR1 SGDLS, CDR2 YYNGEE. Deletions cut 5 bases from V and 1 base from J, with 9 bases between. CDR3 length equals 13 residues. CDR3 sequence (DNA): TGTGCCAGCAGGGACTTTCGTAACTATGGCTACACCTTC. Residues: CASRDFRNYGYTF.

This chain connects TRBV25-1 to TRBJ1-2; D not certain. There are 12 residues in the CDR3. Trimming shortened V by 3 bases and J by 7 bases, and 9 bases separated the two germline ends. Per germline, CDR1 MGHDK and CDR2 SYGVNS. The CDR3 loop is CASSDSRGGYTF. In DNA form, the CDR3 reads TGTGCCAGCAGTGACTCCCGGGGTGGCTACACCTTC.

The chain couples TRBV28 to TRBJ2-7, with D possibly matching TRBD2 (5 bases). Germline CDR1 reads MDHEN; CDR2 reads SYDVKM. The CDR3 has 14 residues. Trimming took off 3 bases at V and 3 bases at J, with 12 bases between the two ends. The CDR3 DNA reads as TGTGCCAGCAGTTTCGGTTCGGGAAACTACGAGCAGTACTTC. Protein: CASSFGSGNYEQYF.